The entry that follows covers one TCR beta chain sequence. Its recognized antigen is unknown. No base qualities exist here, and no much larger clone lies one base off it. The data are from a study of OX40 agonist ivuxolimab in advanced cancers. Regarding the complete study: The costimulatory receptor OX40 (CD134) was targeted by ivuxolimab, a fully human IgG2 agonistic monoclonal antibody. Intravenous ivuxolimab was administered to patients every 2 weeks at six dose levels: 0.01, 0.1, 0.3, 1.5, 3 and 10 mg/kg. Of the roughly 52 patients in dose escalation, 19 had hepatocellular carcinoma, about 15 had melanoma, 9 had renal cell carcinoma and 9 had head and neck cancer. A male proportion of roughly 85% and a mean age of 60 years, ranging from 23 to 79, were recorded for the dose-escalation cohort. Patients were allowed to have had prior anti-PD-1, anti-PD-L1 or anti-CTLA-4 therapy, and roughly two fifths of the dose-escalation patients had been treated with checkpoint inhibitors. Three dose-escalation patients achieved partial responses, one with hepatocellular carcinoma and two with cutaneous melanoma. Peripheral TCRbeta sequencing was intended to test whether TCR sequence diversity was altered and clonal T-cell expansion was caused by ivuxolimab. The monotherapy dose-escalation portion (N of about 49 patients) of the phase I ivuxolimab trial is reported in the paper.

CDR1 is given as KGHSH and CDR2 as LQKENI, both from the germline V gene. The V end loses 2 bases and the J end loses 0 bases, and a stretch of 13 bases separates them. Counted from cysteine to phenylalanine, this CDR3 has 16 amino acids. Only CDR3 DNA is held: 48 bases, read in frame from base 1. On the study overall, not on this receptor specifically: At doses of 0.1 to 3.0 mg/kg, clonal expansion of both CD4+ and CD8+ T cells in blood was seen between baseline and week 6. The antigen specificity of the clonally expanded peripheral T cells was not determined. Low levels of normalized T-cell clonal expansion were also seen in some patients who did not respond. In the 0.1-3.0 mg/kg groups, partial responders had among the lowest normalized peripheral clonal expansion, particularly in CD8+ T cells. After ivuxolimab, expanded clones were on average more numerous among CD8+ T cells than among CD4+ T cells.

Patients with a history of autoimmune disease or receiving systemic immunosuppression were excluded from the trial. Peripheral blood for TCR sequencing was collected from all dose cohorts at baseline, on cycle 4 day 1, and on cycle 7 day 1. Samples were obtained from an open-label, multicenter, first-in-human phase I dose-escalation trial of ivuxolimab. The trial enrolled adults with locally advanced or metastatic head and neck squamous cell, hepatocellular, melanoma or renal cell carcinoma. CD4+ and CD8+ T cells were sorted separately from peripheral blood before TCR sequencing. Genomic DNA was extracted from sorted cells for sequencing of the TCRbeta CDR3 region. The immunoSEQ Assay was used for sequencing of TCRbeta CDR3 regions. This is the immuneACCESS table as TCRdb keeps it, with only in-frame sequences that have V and J called. A part of the clones is gone; compared with another copy, unresolved V genes explain less than half, and the rest is unexplained. Here the sample has tens of thousands of clones; 80% to 90% occur a single time. The biggest ten clones account for around 1.1% of the sample.

This receptor was taken from an adult with an advanced solid tumor such as melanoma, head and neck, liver or kidney cancer. The source was CD4+ or CD8+ T cells sorted from blood, collected in a trial of the OX40 agonist ivuxolimab. The rearranged segments are TRBV18 and TRBJ1-2; TRBD1 is perhaps the D gene, given 5 matching bases. The CDR3 is CASSPVGRGPNYGYTF. The nucleotides read TGTGCCAGCTCACCAGTCGGGAGGGGCCCTAACTATGGCTACACCTTC.